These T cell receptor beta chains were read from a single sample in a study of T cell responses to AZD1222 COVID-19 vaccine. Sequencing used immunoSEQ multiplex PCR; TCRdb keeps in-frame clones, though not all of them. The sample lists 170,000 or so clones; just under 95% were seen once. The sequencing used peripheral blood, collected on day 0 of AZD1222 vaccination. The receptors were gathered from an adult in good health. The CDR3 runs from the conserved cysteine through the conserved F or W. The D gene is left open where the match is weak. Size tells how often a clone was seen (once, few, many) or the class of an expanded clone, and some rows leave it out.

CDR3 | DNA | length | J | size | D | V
CASSLSRVVLAGELFF | TGTGCCAGCAGCTTGTCCAGGGTAGTTTTGGCCGGGGAGCTGTTTTTT | 16 | TRBJ2-2 | . | . | TRBV5-6
CASSLGQEETQYF | TGTGCCAGCAGCTTAGGACAAGAAGAGACCCAGTACTTC | 13 | TRBJ2-5 | . | . | TRBV5-6
CASSPWDRDYEQYF | TGCGCCAGCAGTCCCTGGGACAGGGATTACGAGCAGTACTTC | 14 | TRBJ2-7 | . | TRBD1 | TRBV5-1
CASSSTGGLDTQYF | TGTGCCAGCAGTTCGACAGGGGGTTTGGATACGCAGTATTTT | 14 | TRBJ2-3 | . | TRBD1 | TRBV6-5
CASSITTGAGAEAFF | TGTGCCAGCAGTATTACAACGGGAGCGGGTGCTGAAGCTTTCTTT | 15 | TRBJ1-1 | . | . | TRBV6-5
CASSQETRGQPPTDCQPQHF | TGCGCCAGCAGCCAAGAAACCAGGGGGCAACCACCGACGGATTGTCAGCCCCAGCATTTT | 20 | TRBJ1-5 | . | TRBD1 | TRBV4-3
CASTLRKSTGGYTF | TGTGCCAGCACCCTGAGGAAGTCGACGGGCGGCTACACCTTC | 14 | TRBJ1-2 | . | . | TRBV5-6
CASSYLLAGGTQYF | TGTGCCAGCAGTTACCTCCTAGCGGGGGGTACGCAGTATTTT | 14 | TRBJ2-3 | . | TRBD2 | TRBV6-2/TRBV6-3
CASSLEKTGGSNQPQHF | TGTGCCAGCAGCCTGGAGAAGACAGGGGGCAGCAATCAGCCCCAGCATTTT | 17 | TRBJ1-5 | once | TRBD1 | TRBV7-9
CASSAGSRRGNEQFF | TGTGCCAGCAGCGCCGGCTCCCGTCGGGGCAATGAGCAGTTCTTC | 15 | TRBJ2-1 | . | . | TRBV9
CACERDSTEAFF | TGTGCCTGCGAACGGGACAGCACTGAAGCTTTCTTT | 12 | TRBJ1-1 | . | TRBD1 | TRBV30
CASSQDLAGGIYEQYF | TGTGCCAGCAGCCAAGATTTAGCGGGGGGAATCTACGAGCAGTACTTC | 16 | TRBJ2-7 | . | TRBD2 | TRBV3-1/TRBV3-2
CASSVGASGGAYTGELFF | TGTGCCAGCAGCGTAGGGGCTAGCGGGGGGGCCTACACCGGGGAGCTGTTTTTT | 18 | TRBJ2-2 | . | TRBD2 | TRBV9